The 24 T cell receptor beta chains in this list originate from one sample, sequenced in a study of T cell responses to AZD1222 COVID-19 vaccine. This table comes from immunoSEQ multiplex PCR, and its TCRdb copy is limited to in-frame clones, with some not included. The repertoire holds some 130,000 clones, with over 90% as singletons. The source was peripheral blood, collected on day 0 of AZD1222 vaccination. The receptors were gathered from an adult in good health.

J is TRBJ2-7 and V is TRBV18; no firm D call. Trimming pared 5 bases from V and 1 base from J, leaving 12 bases between. This CDR3 comprises 14 residues. Germline assignment: CDR1 KGHSH and CDR2 LQKENI. CDR3 DNA: TGTGCCAGCTCATCCCGGGCGTCTTCCTACGAGCAGTACTTC. Its protein is CASSSRASSYEQYF. Together with reference TRBV18 and TRBJ2-7, the CDR3 gives the full variable domain: NAGVMQNPRHLVRRRGQEARLRCSPMKGHSHVYWYRQLPEEGLKFMVYLQKENIIDESGMPKERFSAEFPKEGPSILRIQQVVRGDSAAYFCASSSRASSYEQYFGPGTRLTVT.

The chain couples TRBV7-9 to TRBJ2-3; either TRBD1 or TRBD2 may supply D (5 bases each). CDR1 SEHNR and CDR2 FQNEAQ come from the germline V gene (reference sequence). The CDR3 extends over 15 amino acids. V lost 1 base to trimming and J lost 2 bases, with 10 bases between them. This CDR3 reads CASSLVRDHTDTQYF. In DNA, the CDR3 is TGTGCCAGCAGCTTAGTCCGGGACCACACAGATACGCAGTATTTT.

The chain combines TRBV5-1 with TRBJ2-7; 8 nucleotides align to TRBD1. V gave up 4 bases and J gave up 0 bases; unmatched junction bases: 12. CDR1 and CDR2 (germline): SGHRS, YFSETQ. CDR3 size: 17 residues. The CDR3: CASSPGTGTFSSYEQYF. The CDR3 coding sequence is TGCGCCAGCAGCCCGGGGACAGGAACATTTAGCTCCTACGAGCAGTACTTC.

The V call is TRBV5-6, the J call TRBJ1-1, with D unclear. This CDR3 region has 13 residues. With 4 bases removed from V and 3 bases from J, the gap between germline ends came to 10 bases. Germline CDR1 is SGHDT and CDR2 is YYEEEE. CDR3 bases: TGTGCCAGCAGCCCGCCAGGTCACACTGAAGCTTTCTTT. The encoded protein is CASSPPGHTEAFF.

The rearrangement links TRBV2 to TRBJ1-2; 8 bases are shared with TRBD1. V shed 6 bases and J 8 bases; nucleotides not matched to a gene: 8. The CDR3 totals 13 residues. Germline values: CDR1 SNHLY, CDR2 FYNNEI. CDR3 protein: CASSPGTGGGYTF. For the CDR3, the DNA is TGTGCCAGCAGCCCAGGGACAGGTGGCGGCTACACCTTC.

The chain links TRBV28 to TRBJ2-7; TRBD1 agrees at 8 bases. Germline V CDR1 and CDR2: MDHEN, SYDVKM. The CDR3 is 14 residues long. Losses at the gene ends were 4 bases for V and 4 bases for J; bases not matched to a gene: 6. The CDR3 protein is CASSSQGAGYEQYF. The DNA of the CDR3 is TGTGCCAGCAGTTCTCAGGGGGCGGGTTACGAGCAGTACTTC.

V and J are TRBV27 and TRBJ1-5, with D unclear. CDR1 is MNHEY and CDR2 is SMNVEV in the germline V gene (reference sequence). Trimming took 5 bases from V and 0 from J, leaving 11 bases between them. CDR3 length equals 15 residues. The CDR3 DNA is TGTGCCAGCAGTGACCGACCGAATAGCAATCAGCCCCAGCATTTT. It translates to CASSDRPNSNQPQHF.

The gene calls are TRBV28 and TRBJ1-5, with D perhaps matching TRBD1 (5 bases). With 5 bases removed from V and 7 bases from J, the gap between germline ends came to 18 bases. The CDR3 extends over 15 amino acids. Germline CDR1 is MDHEN and CDR2 is SYDVKM. In nucleotides, the CDR3 is TGTGCCAGCAGTCCCCGCGGTGCAGGGCCCCAGCCCCAGCATTTT. Translation: CASSPRGAGPQPQHF.

Only one count was recorded for this clone. The genes are TRBV7-9 and TRBJ1-4; possible D gene TRBD1, 5 bases. V gave up 7 bases and J gave up 2 bases, with 11 bases separating them. The CDR3 contains 14 residues. Germline CDR1 reads SEHNR; CDR2 reads FQNEAQ (reference sequence). The CDR3 reads CASTRDLTNEKLFF. CDR3 nucleotides: TGTGCCAGCACCCGGGACCTGACTAATGAAAAACTGTTTTTT.

This chain uses TRBV6-4 with TRBJ2-7; TRBD1 matches at 8 bases. The CDR3 loop spans 14 amino acids. V dropped 3 bases and J dropped 2; count of bases not matched to a gene: 3. The germline gives CDR1 MRHNA, CDR2 SNTAGT. CDR3 protein: CASSDRTGTYEQYF. The CDR3 DNA follows: TGTGCCAGCAGTGATAGGACAGGGACCTACGAGCAGTACTTC.

The chain uses TRBV27 and TRBJ2-7; D tentatively reads TRBD1 or TRBD2 (7 bases each). The CDR3 loop spans 15 amino acids. The germline V gene has CDR1 MNHEY and CDR2 SMNVEV (reference sequence). Between the trimmed V and J ends, which lost 5 bases and 4 bases, there was a span of 18 bases. The CDR3 DNA follows: TGTGCCAGCAGTCCCAGGGGGGGACGGCTATACGAGCAGTACTTC. Protein: CASSPRGGRLYEQYF.

This rearrangement joins TRBV10-3 to TRBJ1-1; D is uncertain. The length of the CDR3 is 17 residues. Per germline, CDR1 ENHRY and CDR2 SYGVKD. V was clipped by 0 bases and J by 4 bases, with 18 bases between them. CDR3 nucleotides: TGTGCCATCAGTGAGTCGAATCGGCGGGCCGCGGGCACTGAAGCTTTCTTT. Its translation is CAISESNRRAAGTEAFF.

The chain recombines TRBV4-1 with TRBJ2-6; TRBD1 might be the D (6 bases). V lost 0 bases and J lost 5, with 8 bases in between. Germline V CDR1 and CDR2: MGHRA, YSYEKL. CDR3 length: 15 amino acids. CDR3 residues: CASSQERGRANVLTF. For the CDR3, the DNA is TGCGCCAGCAGCCAAGAGAGGGGGAGGGCCAACGTCCTGACTTTC.

The V call is TRBV24-1, the J call TRBJ2-5; 7 bases agree with TRBD1. The CDR3 runs to 16 residues. V lost 0 bases, J lost 4 bases, and 7 bases stayed unmatched. CDR1 KGHDR and CDR2 SFDVKD come from the germline V gene. In nucleotides, the CDR3 is TGTGCCACCAGTGATTTGCAAGGCAGGGGGACAGAGACCCAGTACTTC. It specifies CATSDLQGRGTETQYF.

The chain employs TRBV5-1 and TRBJ1-1; 7 bases agree with TRBD1. The CDR3 sequence is 13 residues long. Germline values: CDR1 SGHRS, CDR2 YFSETQ. V was clipped by 5 bases and J by 3 bases; unmatched bases: 4. CDR3 residues: CASRAGGDTEAFF. The CDR3 DNA follows: TGCGCCAGCAGAGCAGGGGGGGACACTGAAGCTTTCTTT.

The rearrangement joins TRBV18 to TRBJ1-2, with 9 positions matching TRBD1. The CDR3 runs to 15 residues. CDR1 is KGHSH, CDR2 LQKENI, per germline. V was pared by 4 bases and J by 3 bases, with 6 bases of the junction left unmatched. CDR3 amino acids: CASSLDRGTDYGYTF. In DNA, the CDR3 is TGTGCCAGCTCACTGGACAGGGGAACAGACTATGGCTACACCTTC.

This sequence joins TRBV11-2 and TRBJ1-1; 10 nucleotides match TRBD1. Germline assignment: CDR1 SGHAT and CDR2 FQNNGV. This CDR3 comprises 17 residues. V trimming: 5 bases; J trimming: 0 bases; junction bases outside the gene matches: 9. CDR3 in DNA: TGTGCCAGCAGCCCCTGGACAGGGGGTAAAATGAACACTGAAGCTTTCTTT. Its translation: CASSPWTGGKMNTEAFF.

By frequency in the sample, this clone is medium-sized. V usage is TRBV7-9 and J usage is TRBJ2-1, with TRBD1 matching 7 bases. J was trimmed by 4 bases and V by 5 bases; bases with no gene match: 8. This CDR3 is 15 amino acids long. The germline gives CDR1 SEHNR, CDR2 FQNEAQ (reference sequence). CDR3 region: CASSPAGGAYNEQFF. The CDR3, as DNA: TGTGCCAGCAGCCCCGCAGGGGGTGCTTACAATGAGCAGTTCTTC.

This chain links TRBV28 with TRBJ1-5; D perhaps matches TRBD1 (5 bases). V was cut by 3 bases and J by 2 bases, with 11 bases left in between. CDR3 length: 15 residues. The germline gives CDR1 MDHEN, CDR2 SYDVKM. The CDR3 DNA reads as TGTGCCAGCAGTTTTTCACAGGCCCGCAATCAGCCCCAGCATTTT. This gives the protein CASSFSQARNQPQHF.

The rearrangement uses TRBV5-4 and TRBJ2-1, with 13 bases fitting TRBD2. The CDR3 has 15 amino acids. Trimming took 5 bases from V and 8 from J; bases not matched to a gene: 7. From germline, CDR1 is SGHNT and CDR2 YYREEE (reference sequence). CDR3 residues: CASRTTSGRVHEQFF. CDR3 bases: TGTGCCAGCAGGACTACTAGCGGGAGGGTCCATGAGCAGTTCTTC.

CDR3 DNA: TGTGCCAGCAGTGAAGTCAGGGGACATAACTATGGCTACACCTTC. Encoded protein: CASSEVRGHNYGYTF. This sequence joins TRBV6-1 and TRBJ1-2, with a weak D call TRBD1 (6 bases). Germline values: CDR1 MNHNS, CDR2 SASEGT. The CDR3 has 15 amino acids. V was shortened by 1 base and J by 1 base, with 10 bases between the two germline ends.

The rearrangement links TRBV18 to TRBJ2-2, with 9 bases fitting TRBD1. Germline loops: CDR1 KGHSH, CDR2 LQKENI. Losses at the gene ends were 3 bases for V and 3 bases for J; bases not matched to a gene: 5. This CDR3 is 16 amino acids long. The CDR3, as DNA: TGTGCCAGCTCACCTCAGACAGGGGGTCACACCGGGGAGCTGTTTTTT. This sequence encodes CASSPQTGGHTGELFF.

The CDR3 protein is CASSQPGQGFNEQYF. The DNA for the CDR3 is TGCGCCAGCAGCCAACCGGGACAGGGGTTCAACGAGCAGTACTTC. The chain couples TRBV4-1 to TRBJ2-7; 10 bases match TRBD1. Germline assignment: CDR1 MGHRA and CDR2 YSYEKL. The CDR3 extends over 15 amino acids. V was pared by 2 bases and J by 5 bases, with 6 bases of the junction left unmatched.

The chain couples TRBV5-5 to TRBJ2-5; 9 bases agree with TRBD2. Germline V gene lookup returns CDR1 SGHKS and CDR2 YYEKEE (reference sequence). V lost 2 bases and J lost 1; bases outside the gene matches: 12. There are 18 residues in the CDR3. The CDR3 here is CASSFGLARVRSQETQYF. The CDR3 coding sequence is TGTGCCAGCAGCTTTGGACTAGCGAGGGTTAGGTCCCAAGAGACCCAGTACTTC.